This T cell receptor beta chain is drawn from a study of blood T cell repertoires in COVID-19. Study-level background: Some COVID-19 samples were acute and others convalescent; all came from the United States, Italy and Spain. The cDNA or gDNA used as material had been derived from T cells, B-cell-depleted T cells, or PBMCs.

The V gene's germline CDR1 is SGHAT and CDR2 FQNNGV. The CDR3 extends over 15 amino acids. Losses at the gene ends were 1 base for V and 10 bases for J; bases not matched to a gene: 8. Per the original methods: For nucleated cells, counts were estimated from reference gene primer amplification. The method was immunoSEQ multiplex PCR; TCRdb's version includes in-frame clones alone and lacks a portion of them. The D gene and trimming were derived from the DNA, and the V and J assignments and clone size from that table. The data contain approximately 220,000 clones, approximately 81% of them singletons.

This chain links TRBV11-2 with TRBJ2-1; TRBD2 agrees at 9 bases. This TCR was sampled from a woman at least 80 years old with acute or convalescent COVID-19. Sequencing used peripheral blood. CDR3 residues: CASSLGLAGNVEQFF. The CDR3 DNA follows: TGTGCCAGCAGCTTAGGGCTAGCGGGAAATGTCGAGCAGTTCTTC.